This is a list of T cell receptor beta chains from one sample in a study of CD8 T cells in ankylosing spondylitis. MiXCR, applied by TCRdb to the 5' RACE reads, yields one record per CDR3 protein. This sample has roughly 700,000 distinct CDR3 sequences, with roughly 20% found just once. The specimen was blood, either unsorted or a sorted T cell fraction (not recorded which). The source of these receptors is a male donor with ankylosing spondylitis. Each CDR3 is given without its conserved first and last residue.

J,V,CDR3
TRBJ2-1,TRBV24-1,ATSDSGLAGGQEQF
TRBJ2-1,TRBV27,ASTPDGYEQF
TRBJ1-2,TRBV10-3,AISEPTVPHPPHYGYT
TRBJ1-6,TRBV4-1,ASSQDPWGTDNSPLH
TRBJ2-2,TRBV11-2,ASSLVLAGATGELF
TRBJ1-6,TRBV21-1,ASSSRDRGGWSSPLH
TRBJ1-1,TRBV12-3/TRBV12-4,ASSPPPGTGGMGTEAF
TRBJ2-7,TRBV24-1,ATRGAWSHEQY
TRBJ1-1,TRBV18,ASSPAVNTEAF
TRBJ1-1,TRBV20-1,SASGTGFNTEAF
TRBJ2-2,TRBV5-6,ASSPTDRDNTGELF